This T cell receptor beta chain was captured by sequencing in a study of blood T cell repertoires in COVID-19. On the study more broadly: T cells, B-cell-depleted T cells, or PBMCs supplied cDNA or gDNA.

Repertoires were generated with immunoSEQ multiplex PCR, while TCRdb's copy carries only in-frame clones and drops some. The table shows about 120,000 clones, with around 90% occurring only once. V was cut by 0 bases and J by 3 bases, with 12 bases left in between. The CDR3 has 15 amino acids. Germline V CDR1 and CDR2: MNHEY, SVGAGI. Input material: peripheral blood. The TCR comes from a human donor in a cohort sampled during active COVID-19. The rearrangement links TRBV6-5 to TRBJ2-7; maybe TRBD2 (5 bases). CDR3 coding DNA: TGTGCCAGCAGTTACTCGCGGACTCATCACTACGAGCAGTACTTC. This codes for CASSYSRTHHYEQYF.